This entry is about one T cell receptor (beta chain). Antigen specificity is unknown. These data are taken from a study of T cell responses to AZD1222 COVID-19 vaccine. Assay: immunoSEQ multiplex PCR; the TCRdb copy retains only in-frame clones and omits some. The table shows 65,000 to 70,000 clones, with less than 90% occurring only once. CDR1 and CDR2 from the germline V gene are SGHAT and FQNNGV. V lost 5 bases, J lost 0 bases, and 13 bases lay in between. The CDR3 totals 16 residues. Study-level points and caveats: The donor group comprised mostly white British people and more females; the analysis possibly underestimated clonal diversity.

This TCR came from an adult who received the AZD1222 COVID-19 vaccine. This chain uses TRBV11-2 with TRBJ2-2; tentative D call: TRBD2 (6 bases). The sample here was peripheral blood, taken 28 days after the second AZD1222 dose. CDR3 sequence: CASSRELPPNTGELFF. CDR3 nucleotide sequence: TGTGCCAGCAGCCGGGAGTTACCTCCGAACACCGGGGAGCTGTTTTTT.